The 28 T cell receptor beta chains presented below share a single source sample, sequenced in a study of shared clonotypes between healthy human individuals. Libraries were prepared by immunoSEQ multiplex PCR; TCRdb keeps only in-frame clonotypes and omits some of them. This table holds fewer than 600,000 clones, around 79% found once. Input material: PBMCs. Every receptor here comes from a woman aged 35 to 49 in good health. Some clones in this sample may be carry-over from other donors' samples.

This clone was recorded at least ten times. The chain has TRBV2 and TRBJ2-6, with D tentatively TRBD1 or TRBD2 (5 bases each). Trimming pared 9 bases from V and 1 base from J, leaving 13 bases between. This CDR3 is built from 15 residues. Germline CDR1 SNHLY, CDR2 FYNNEI. CDR3 bases: TGTGCCAGGTCCTGGGGGATTTCTGGGGCCAACGTCCTGACTTTC. Its protein product is CARSWGISGANVLTF.

The rearrangement joins TRBV28 to TRBJ1-4, with D possibly matching TRBD1 (6 bases). The germline V and J ends were trimmed by 5 bases and 4 bases, with 11 bases remaining between them. There are 14 residues in the CDR3. Germline values: CDR1 MDHEN, CDR2 SYDVKM. The CDR3 nucleotides read TGTGCCAGCAGTCTTGAGGGGGGTAATGAAAAACTGTTTTTT. Its protein product is CASSLEGGNEKLFF.

This clone has only one observation. The V call is TRBV14, the J call TRBJ1-2; a weak D match, TRBD1 (6 bases). V lost 5 bases, J lost 8 bases, and 15 bases lay in between. The CDR3 is made up of 13 amino acids. Per the germline V gene, CDR1 is SGHDN and CDR2 is FVKESK. The CDR3 spells CASSGTPGRGYTF. The CDR3 coding sequence is TGTGCCAGCAGCGGGACACCCGGTAGAGGCTACACCTTC. The full variable domain, its missing parts supplied by reference TRBV14 and TRBJ1-2, is EAGVTQFPSHSVIEKGQTVTLRCDPISGHDNLYWYRRVMGKEIKFLLHFVKESKQDESGMPNNRFLAERTGGTYSTLKVQPAELEDSGVYFCASSGTPGRGYTFGSGTRLTVV.

The CDR3 nucleotides read TGTGCCAGCAGCTTCAGGACAGGGGGCGTTGAAAAACTGTTTTTT. It translates to CASSFRTGGVEKLFF. This chain joins TRBV5-6 and TRBJ1-4; 11 positions match TRBD1. The CDR3 covers 15 residues. V trimming: 2 bases; J trimming: 7 bases; junction bases outside the gene matches: 4. Germline lookup yields CDR1 SGHDT and CDR2 YYEEEE.

This chain connects TRBV6-5 to TRBJ1-2; TRBD1 matches at 8 bases. The V gene's germline CDR1 is MNHEY and CDR2 SVGAGI. V lost 0 bases, J lost 1 base, and 4 bases stayed unmatched. The CDR3 runs 16 residues. CDR3 protein: CASSYSTGDFNYGYTF. CDR3 nucleotides: TGTGCCAGCAGTTACTCGACAGGGGATTTTAACTATGGCTACACCTTC.

This rearrangement joins TRBV18 to TRBJ1-2, with D possibly TRBD1 on 6 matching bases. Germline V gives CDR1 KGHSH, CDR2 LQKENI. V lost 3 bases and J 4 bases, leaving 18 bases between the germline ends. CDR3 size: 16 residues. CDR3 DNA sequence: TGTGCCAGCTCACCCCTTAATGACGGGGGGCTCTATGGCTACACCTTC. Translated, it gives CASSPLNDGGLYGYTF.

The chain combines TRBV9 with TRBJ2-6; no reliable D call. The length of the CDR3 is 15 residues. Germline assignment: CDR1 SGDLS and CDR2 YYNGEE. V was shortened by 1 base and J by 4 bases, with 9 bases between the two germline ends. The CDR3 DNA sequence: TGTGCCAGCAGCGTATCACATTCCGGGGCCAACGTCCTGACTTTC. The encoded protein is CASSVSHSGANVLTF.

This clone has only one observation. This sequence joins TRBV7-9 and TRBJ2-1; the D gene is possibly TRBD1 (6 bases). This CDR3 spans 17 amino acids. V lost 1 base to trimming and J lost 6 bases, with 19 bases between them. CDR1 and CDR2 from the germline V gene are SEHNR and FQNEAQ (reference sequence). Written as DNA, the CDR3 is TGTGCCAGCAGCTTAGGGGTGACAGGCACGAGCGGCAATGAGCAGTTCTTC. It yields the protein CASSLGVTGTSGNEQFF. The entire variable domain, with the rest obtained from reference TRBV7-9 and TRBJ2-1, is as follows: DTGVSQNPRHKITKRGQNVTFRCDPISEHNRLYWYRQTLGQGPEFLTYFQNEAQLEKSRLLSDRFSAERPKGSFSTLEIQRTEQGDSAMYLCASSLGVTGTSGNEQFFGPGTRLTVL.

The chain joins TRBV11-2 to TRBJ2-5; D gene unclear. V dropped 2 bases and J dropped 5 bases, with 12 bases sitting between them. The CDR3 totals 14 residues. CDR1 is SGHAT and CDR2 is FQNNGV in the germline V gene. CDR3: CASSLRGLGETQYF. DNA for the CDR3: TGTGCCAGCAGCTTAAGAGGATTAGGGGAGACCCAGTACTTC. The whole variable domain, remainder taken from reference TRBV11-2 and TRBJ2-5, is EAGVAQSPRYKIIEKRQSVAFWCNPISGHATLYWYQQILGQGPKLLIQFQNNGVVDDSQLPKDRFSAERLKGVDSTLKIQPAKLEDSAVYLCASSLRGLGETQYFGPGTRLLVL.

The gene calls are TRBV30 and TRBJ1-5; D might be TRBD1 (5 bases). The CDR3 length is 14 residues. From germline, CDR1 is GTSNPN and CDR2 SVGIG (reference sequence). V shed 2 bases and J shed 6 bases, with 14 bases lying between them. Here the CDR3 DNA reads TGTGCCTGGAGTCGGGGGGGGACTGGTCAGCCCCAGCATTTT. Translation gives CAWSRGGTGQPQHF.

The chain links TRBV19 to TRBJ1-2, with 9 bases lining up with TRBD1. V lost 4 bases to trimming and J lost 5 bases; unmatched junction nucleotides: 11. Germline CDR1 LNHDA, CDR2 SQIVND (reference sequence). This CDR3 is built from 16 residues. This CDR3 is CASSTLGQGRGYGYTF. The CDR3 DNA sequence: TGTGCCAGTAGTACCCTCGGACAGGGGAGAGGATATGGCTACACCTTC.

V is TRBV25-1 and J is TRBJ2-1; 8 nucleotides line up with TRBD2. The CDR3 spans 14 residues. V was pared by 4 bases and J by 7 bases, with 6 bases of the junction left unmatched. The germline V gene has CDR1 MGHDK and CDR2 SYGVNS. CDR3 residues: CASSGGTSQNEQFF. In DNA form, the CDR3 reads TGTGCCAGCAGTGGCGGGACTAGTCAAAATGAGCAGTTCTTC.

As regards this clone: A read error is possible here, since a much larger clone lies one base away. This CDR3 is also generated by other DNA sequences in the sample. The rearrangement uses TRBV30 and TRBJ2-7; 8 bases align to TRBD2. The CDR3 is made up of 14 amino acids. The J segment lost 4 bases and the V segment lost 0 bases, leaving 5 bases of the junction unmatched. Germline-derived CDR1 and CDR2 are GTSNPN and SVGIG (reference sequence). CDR3 residues: CAWSVPGGGYEQYF. CDR3 coding DNA: TGTGCCTGGAGTGTACCCGGGGGGGGGTACGAGCAGTACTTC.

J is TRBJ2-3 and V is TRBV5-5; 7 nucleotides agree with TRBD1. CDR1 is SGHKS, CDR2 YYEKEE, per germline (reference sequence). The CDR3 runs 15 residues. Losses at the gene ends were 1 base for V and 2 bases for J; bases not matched to a gene: 4. The CDR3 sequence is CASSLWDSYTDTQYF. CDR3 in DNA: TGTGCCAGCAGCTTGTGGGACAGCTACACAGATACGCAGTATTTT.

The chain recombines TRBV4-1 with TRBJ2-5; TRBD2 matches at 13 bases. Germline lookup yields CDR1 MGHRA and CDR2 YSYEKL. Trimming took 4 bases from V and 3 from J; bases not matched to a gene: 8. The CDR3 consists of 17 residues. As DNA, the CDR3 is TGCGCCAGCAGCCTCGGACTAGCGGGAGCGGGTGAAGAGACCCAGTACTTC. Amino acids: CASSLGLAGAGEETQYF.

This clone came up a few times. The V call is TRBV5-1, the J call TRBJ2-7; 7 positions match TRBD2. V lost 0 bases, J lost 10 bases, and 7 bases stayed unmatched. This CDR3 contains 13 residues. CDR1 and CDR2 (germline): SGHRS, YFSETQ. CDR3 loop: CASSLDVAGEQYF. The CDR3 DNA follows: TGCGCCAGCAGCTTGGATGTAGCGGGTGAACAGTACTTC. The full variable domain, its missing parts supplied by reference TRBV5-1 and TRBJ2-7, is KAGVTQTPRYLIKTRGQQVTLSCSPISGHRSVSWYQQTPGQGLQFLFEYFSETQRNKGNFPGRFSGRQFSNSRSEMNVSTLELGDSALYLCASSLDVAGEQYFGPGTRLTVT.

This clone was observed a handful of times. The V and J genes are TRBV28 and TRBJ2-7, with TRBD2 matching over 7 bases. The CDR3 has 14 residues. Germline V CDR1 and CDR2: MDHEN, SYDVKM. V dropped 3 bases and J dropped 5; count of bases not matched to a gene: 7. The CDR3 coding sequence is TGTGCCAGCAGTTTGGGAGGGACGTCCCACGAGCAGTACTTC. Translated, it gives CASSLGGTSHEQYF.

The V gene is TRBV27, the J gene TRBJ2-7; 7 nucleotides match TRBD2. Germline CDR1 reads MNHEY; CDR2 reads SMNVEV (reference sequence). After removal of 3 bases from V and 3 bases from J, the junction contained 5 bases not matched to a gene. This CDR3 region has 14 residues. The CDR3 bases are TGTGCCAGCAGTTTGAGCGGGATGTACTACGAGCAGTACTTC. Its protein is CASSLSGMYYEQYF.

The chain is built from TRBV6-5 and TRBJ1-1; D might be TRBD1 (6 bases). The germline V gene encodes CDR1 MNHEY and CDR2 SVGAGI. The CDR3 length is 13 residues. V was shortened by 4 bases and J by 3 bases, with 9 bases between the two germline ends. The CDR3 protein is CASSSGVHTEAFF. In DNA, the CDR3 is TGTGCCAGCAGTTCAGGGGTTCACACTGAAGCTTTCTTT.

Note on this clone: One end of the junction varies from germline; a read error may be responsible. The chain is built from TRBV7-3 and TRBJ2-1; D possibly corresponds to TRBD2 (6 bases). Germline CDR1 and CDR2: SGHTA and FQGTGA. The CDR3 is made up of 18 amino acids. CDR3 sequence: CTSSLTPRLDLTYNEQFF. The CDR3, as DNA: TGTACCAGCAGCTTAACCCCCCGACTAGACCTTACCTACAATGAGCAGTTCTTC.

The chain employs TRBV30 and TRBJ2-2; D could derive from TRBD1 or TRBD2 (7 bases each). The germline gives CDR1 GTSNPN, CDR2 SVGIG (reference sequence). CDR3 length: 15 residues. V lost 8 bases and J 3 bases, leaving 19 bases between the germline ends. The CDR3 loop is CARGGGSGYTGELFF. In DNA, the CDR3 is TGTGCCCGAGGGGGCGGGAGTGGGTACACCGGGGAGCTGTTTTTT.

Points on this clone: The junction differs from germline at one of its ends, possibly a read error. The genes are TRBV7-9 and TRBJ2-5; D call uncertain. Germline V gene sequence: CDR1 SEHNR, CDR2 FQNEAQ (reference sequence). The CDR3 is 15 residues long. The CDR3 loop reads CASSLVPGPQGTQYF. The CDR3 DNA reads TGTGCCAGCAGCTTGGTACCGGGCCCACAAGGGACCCAGTACTTC.

The gene calls are TRBV18 and TRBJ1-2, with D possibly being TRBD1 (6 bases). This CDR3 contains 13 residues. Germline V gene data show CDR1 as KGHSH and CDR2 as LQKENI. Trimming removed 8 bases from V and 4 bases from J, with 14 bases in between. In DNA, the CDR3 is TGTGCCAGCCCCACGACAGGCATCTATGGCTACACCTTC. The encoded protein is CASPTTGIYGYTF.

This chain connects TRBV4-1 to TRBJ2-5, with 8 bases matching TRBD2. The DNA end favors TRBJ2-7, so the J call may be wrong. CDR1 and CDR2 (germline): MGHRA, YSYEKL. This CDR3 region has 15 residues. Here the CDR3 DNA reads TGCGCCAGCAGCCAAGGAGCGGGAGTCGTCTACGAGCAGTACTTC. It yields the protein CASSQGAGVVYEQYF.

The rearrangement joins TRBV6-4 to TRBJ2-3; the match to TRBD2 covers 7 bases. CDR1 is MRHNA and CDR2 is SNTAGT in the germline V gene. The CDR3 totals 15 residues. The V gene end was trimmed by 3 bases and the J gene end by 0 bases; junction bases not matched to a gene: 3. The DNA for the CDR3 is TGTGCCAGCAGTGAAGGTAGCGGGAGCACAGATACGCAGTATTTT. It translates to CASSEGSGSTDTQYF.

This chain uses TRBV19 with TRBJ2-1; D is unresolved. Between the trimmed V and J ends, which lost 6 bases and 4 bases, there was a span of 13 bases. CDR1 is LNHDA, CDR2 SQIVND, per germline (reference sequence). The CDR3 spans 14 residues. The CDR3 loop is CASRGNGMYNEQFF. The CDR3 nucleotides are TGTGCCAGTAGGGGGAACGGAATGTACAATGAGCAGTTCTTC. The whole variable domain, filled in from reference TRBV19 and TRBJ2-1, reads DGGITQSPKYLFRKEGQNVTLSCEQNLNHDAMYWYRQDPGQGLRLIYYSQIVNDFQKGDIAEGYSVSREKKESFPLTVTSAQKNPTAFYLCASRGNGMYNEQFFGPGTRLTVL.

This clone was detected only once. V is TRBV6-1 and J is TRBJ2-1; no firm D call. CDR1 and CDR2 (germline): MNHNS, SASEGT. The CDR3 extends over 17 amino acids. Trimming removed 0 bases from V and 6 bases from J, with 18 bases in between. The CDR3 region is CASSEAMGRFPSNEQFF. CDR3 nucleotide sequence: TGTGCCAGCAGTGAAGCTATGGGCAGGTTTCCTTCCAATGAGCAGTTCTTC.

This chain joins TRBV6-5 and TRBJ2-1; the match to TRBD2 covers 12 bases. From germline, CDR1 is MNHEY and CDR2 SVGAGI. The CDR3 has 16 amino acids. The V and J ends lost 1 base and 8 bases, in that order; junction bases with no gene match: 6. The CDR3 DNA reads TGTGCCAGCAGTTACTTCCTAGCGGGAGGGAGGGATGAGCAGTTCTTC. It codes for CASSYFLAGGRDEQFF.